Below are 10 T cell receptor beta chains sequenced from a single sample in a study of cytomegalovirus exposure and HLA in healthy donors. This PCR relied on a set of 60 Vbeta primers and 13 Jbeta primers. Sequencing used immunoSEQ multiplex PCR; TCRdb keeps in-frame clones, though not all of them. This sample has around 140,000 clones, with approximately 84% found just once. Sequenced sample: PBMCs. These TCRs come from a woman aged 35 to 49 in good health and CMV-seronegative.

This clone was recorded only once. The DNA for the CDR3 is TGCGCCAGCAGCCAAGGGTATAACCTCGAACCCGGTGAGCAGTACTTC. Translation: CASSQGYNLEPGEQYF. V is TRBV4-3 and J is TRBJ2-7; D is ambiguous. CDR1 LGHNA and CDR2 YSLEER come from the germline V gene. The CDR3 consists of 16 residues. Trimming took 1 base from V and 7 from J, leaving 20 bases between them.

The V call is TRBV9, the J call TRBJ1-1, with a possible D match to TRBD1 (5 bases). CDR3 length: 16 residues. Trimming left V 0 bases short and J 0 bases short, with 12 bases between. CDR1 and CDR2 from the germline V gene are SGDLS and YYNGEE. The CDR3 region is CASSVVKGFMNTEAFF. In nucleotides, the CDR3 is TGTGCCAGCAGCGTAGTTAAGGGGTTCATGAACACTGAAGCTTTCTTT. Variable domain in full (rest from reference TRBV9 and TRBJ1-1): DSGVTQTPKHLITATGQRVTLRCSPRSGDLSVYWYQQSLDQGLQFLIQYYNGEERAKGNILERFSAQQFPDLHSELNLSSLELGDSALYFCASSVVKGFMNTEAFFGQGTRLTVV.

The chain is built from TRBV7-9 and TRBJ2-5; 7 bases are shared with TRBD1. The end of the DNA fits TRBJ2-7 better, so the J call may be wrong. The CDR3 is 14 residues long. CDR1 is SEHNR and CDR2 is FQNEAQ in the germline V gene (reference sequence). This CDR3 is CASSLATGVYEQYF. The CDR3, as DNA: TGTGCCAGCAGCTTAGCCACAGGGGTCTACGAGCAGTACTTC.

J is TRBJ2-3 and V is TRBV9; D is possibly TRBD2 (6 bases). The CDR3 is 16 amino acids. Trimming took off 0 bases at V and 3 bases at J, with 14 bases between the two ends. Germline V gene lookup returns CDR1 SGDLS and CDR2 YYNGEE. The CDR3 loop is CASSVGYREMTDTQYF. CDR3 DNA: TGTGCCAGCAGCGTAGGTTATCGGGAGATGACAGATACGCAGTATTTT.

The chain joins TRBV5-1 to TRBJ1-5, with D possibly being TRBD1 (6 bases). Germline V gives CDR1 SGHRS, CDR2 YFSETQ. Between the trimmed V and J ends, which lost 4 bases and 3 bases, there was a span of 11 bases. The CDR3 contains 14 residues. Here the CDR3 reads CASSQDSTNQPQHF. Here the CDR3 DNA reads TGCGCCAGCAGCCAGGACAGCACCAATCAGCCCCAGCATTTT. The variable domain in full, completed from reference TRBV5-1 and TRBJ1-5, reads KAGVTQTPRYLIKTRGQQVTLSCSPISGHRSVSWYQQTPGQGLQFLFEYFSETQRNKGNFPGRFSGRQFSNSRSEMNVSTLELGDSALYLCASSQDSTNQPQHFGDGTRLSIL.

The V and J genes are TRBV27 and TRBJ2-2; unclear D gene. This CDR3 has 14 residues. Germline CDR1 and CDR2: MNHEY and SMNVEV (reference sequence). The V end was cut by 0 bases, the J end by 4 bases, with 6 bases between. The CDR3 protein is CASSLSESTGELFF. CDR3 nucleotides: TGTGCCAGCAGTTTATCGGAGAGCACCGGGGAGCTGTTTTTT.

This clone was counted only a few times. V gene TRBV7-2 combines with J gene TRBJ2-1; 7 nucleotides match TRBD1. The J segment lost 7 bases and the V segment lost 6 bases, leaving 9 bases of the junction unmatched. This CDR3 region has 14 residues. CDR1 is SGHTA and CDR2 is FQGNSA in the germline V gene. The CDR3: CASRPGTVLNEQFF. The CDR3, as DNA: TGTGCCAGCAGACCCGGGACAGTACTAAATGAGCAGTTCTTC. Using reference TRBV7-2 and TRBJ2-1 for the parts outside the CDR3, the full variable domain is GAGVSQSPSNKVTEKGKDVELRCDPISGHTALYWYRQSLGQGLEFLIYFQGNSAPDKSGLPSDRFSAERTGGSVSTLTIQRTQQEDSAVYLCASRPGTVLNEQFFGPGTRLTVL.

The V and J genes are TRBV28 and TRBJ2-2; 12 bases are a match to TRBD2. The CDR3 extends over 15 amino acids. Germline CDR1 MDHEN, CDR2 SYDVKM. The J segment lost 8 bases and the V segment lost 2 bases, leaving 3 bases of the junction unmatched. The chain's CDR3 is CASSLRTSGAGELFF. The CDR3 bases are TGTGCCAGCAGTTTAAGGACTAGCGGGGCTGGGGAGCTGTTTTTT.

The CDR3 region has the DNA TGTGCCAGTCACCCGGGACTAATCGCAGATACGCAGTATTTT. Protein: CASHPGLIADTQYF. The rearrangement links TRBV19 to TRBJ2-3, with 7 bases identical to TRBD2. From germline, CDR1 is LNHDA and CDR2 SQIVND (reference sequence). V gave up 8 bases and J gave up 4 bases; unmatched junction bases: 9. The CDR3 is 14 amino acids.

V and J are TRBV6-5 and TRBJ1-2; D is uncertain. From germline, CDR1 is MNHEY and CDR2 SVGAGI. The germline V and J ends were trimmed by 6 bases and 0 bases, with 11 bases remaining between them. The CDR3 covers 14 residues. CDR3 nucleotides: TGTGCCAGCAGGCAGGCACAAACTAACTATGGCTACACCTTC. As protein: CASRQAQTNYGYTF.